This T cell receptor (beta chain) was found in a study of T cells in localized non-small cell lung cancer. Overall study findings and caveats: In uninvolved adjacent lung, T cell clonality reached its highest value, exceeding tumor. Appearance in adjacent lung was seen for a median around 60 of the top 100 tumor clones.

With regard to this clone: As yet, its antigen is unknown.

There are 16 residues in the CDR3. V gave up 0 bases and J gave up 4 bases, with 13 bases separating them. Germline CDR1 and CDR2: SGDLS and YYNGEE. Generated by immunoSEQ multiplex PCR, the TCRdb table keeps only in-frame clones and is missing some. Found here are 27,000 or so clones, 82% of them singletons; the top ten hold around 4.1%. The chain joins TRBV9 to TRBJ2-2; the D gene is possibly TRBD1 (6 bases). The material was peripheral blood, obtained before any cancer treatment. The origin of this receptor is a woman between 35 and 75 years old with stage I lung adenocarcinoma. The CDR3 DNA reads TGTGCCAGCAGCGTAGCCGGGACAATTCTCACCGGGGAGCTGTTTTTT. Encoded protein: CASSVAGTILTGELFF.